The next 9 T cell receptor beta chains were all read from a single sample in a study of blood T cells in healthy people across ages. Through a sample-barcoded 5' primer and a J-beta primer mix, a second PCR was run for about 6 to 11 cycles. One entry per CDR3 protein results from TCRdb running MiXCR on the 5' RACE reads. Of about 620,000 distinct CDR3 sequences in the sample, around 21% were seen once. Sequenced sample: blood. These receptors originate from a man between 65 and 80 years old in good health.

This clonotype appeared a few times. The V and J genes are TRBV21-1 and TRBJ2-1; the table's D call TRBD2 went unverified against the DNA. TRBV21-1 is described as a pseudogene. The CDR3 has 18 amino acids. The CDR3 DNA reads TGTGCCAGCAGCAAAGTATATGGACTAGCGGGAGCTCGGAATGAGCAGTTCTTC. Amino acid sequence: CASSKVYGLAGARNEQFF.

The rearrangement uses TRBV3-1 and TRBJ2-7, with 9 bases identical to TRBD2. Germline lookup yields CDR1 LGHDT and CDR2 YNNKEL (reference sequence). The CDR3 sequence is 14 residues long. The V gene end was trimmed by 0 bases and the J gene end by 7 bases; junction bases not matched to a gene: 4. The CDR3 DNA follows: TGTGCCAGCAGCCAAGATGCTAGCGGGACTGAGCAGTACTTC. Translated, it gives CASSQDASGTEQYF.

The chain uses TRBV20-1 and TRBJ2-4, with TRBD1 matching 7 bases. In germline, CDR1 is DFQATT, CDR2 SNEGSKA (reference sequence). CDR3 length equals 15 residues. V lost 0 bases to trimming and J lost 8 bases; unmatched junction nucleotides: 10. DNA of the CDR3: TGCAGTGCTAGAGATACGACAGGGAAAGGAGACATTCAGTACTTC. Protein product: CSARDTTGKGDIQYF.

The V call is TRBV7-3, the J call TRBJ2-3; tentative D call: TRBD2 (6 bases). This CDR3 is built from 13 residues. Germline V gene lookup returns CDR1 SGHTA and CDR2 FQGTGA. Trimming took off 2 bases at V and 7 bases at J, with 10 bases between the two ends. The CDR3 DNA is TGTGCCAGCAGCTTAGCGGGAACGAATACGCAGTATTTT. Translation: CASSLAGTNTQYF. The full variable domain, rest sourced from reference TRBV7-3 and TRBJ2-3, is GAGVSQTPSNKVTEKGKYVELRCDPISGHTALYWYRQSLGQGPEFLIYFQGTGAADDSGLPNDRFFAVRPEGSVSTLKIQRTERGDSAVYLCASSLAGTNTQYFGPGTRLTVL.

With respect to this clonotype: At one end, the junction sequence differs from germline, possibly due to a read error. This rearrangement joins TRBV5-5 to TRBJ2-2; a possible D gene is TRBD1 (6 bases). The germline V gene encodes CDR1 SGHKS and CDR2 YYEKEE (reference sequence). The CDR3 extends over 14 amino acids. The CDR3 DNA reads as TGTGCCAGAAGCTTACAAACAGGGCCCGGGGAGCTGTTTTTT. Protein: CARSLQTGPGELFF.

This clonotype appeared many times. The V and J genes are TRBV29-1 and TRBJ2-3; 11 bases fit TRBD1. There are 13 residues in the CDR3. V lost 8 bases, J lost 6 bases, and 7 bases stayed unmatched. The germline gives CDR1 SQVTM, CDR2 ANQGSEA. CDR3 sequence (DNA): TGCAGCCTGAGGACAGGGGGCAGGGATACGCAGTATTTT. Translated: CSLRTGGRDTQYF.

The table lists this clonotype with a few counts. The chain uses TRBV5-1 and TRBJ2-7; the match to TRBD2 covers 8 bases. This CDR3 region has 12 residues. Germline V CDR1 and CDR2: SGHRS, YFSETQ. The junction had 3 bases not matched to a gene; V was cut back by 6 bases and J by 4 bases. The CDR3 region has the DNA TGCGCCAGCACAGCTAGCGGGTACGAGCAGTACTTC. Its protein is CASTASGYEQYF.

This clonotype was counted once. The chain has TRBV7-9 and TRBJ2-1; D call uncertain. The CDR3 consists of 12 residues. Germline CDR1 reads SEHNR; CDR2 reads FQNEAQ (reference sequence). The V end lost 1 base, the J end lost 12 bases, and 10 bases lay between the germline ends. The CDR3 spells CASSLERLWQFF. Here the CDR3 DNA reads TGTGCCAGCAGCTTAGAGAGGTTGTGGCAGTTCTTC.

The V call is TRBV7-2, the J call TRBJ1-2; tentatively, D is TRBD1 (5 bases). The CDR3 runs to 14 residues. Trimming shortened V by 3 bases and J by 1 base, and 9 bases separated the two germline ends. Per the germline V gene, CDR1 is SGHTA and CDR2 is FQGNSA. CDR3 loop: CASSFPGINYGYTF. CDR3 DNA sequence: TGTGCCAGCAGCTTTCCAGGGATTAACTATGGCTACACCTTC.